This T cell receptor beta chain was observed in a study of T-cell memory formation after mild COVID-19. A single record per CDR3 protein comes from TCRdb applying MiXCR to the 5' RACE reads. Here the sample spans about 560,000 distinct CDR3 sequences, more than 15% being singletons. This clonotype was seen more than once but under ten times. The sequence derives from an adult woman who had mild COVID-19 (a few samples of this study predate the infection). Cell type and time point are not known. Material for sequencing was PBMCs or a T cell subset sorted from them (not recorded which).

The CDR3 is CASRAKGLEQFF. CDR3 sequence (DNA): TGTGCCAGCAGGGCAAAGGGACTGGAGCAGTTCTTC. The rearrangement links TRBV6-5 to TRBJ2-1; maybe TRBD2 (6 bases). The CDR3 runs to 12 residues. Trimming left V 6 bases short and J 10 bases short, with 13 bases between. CDR1 is MNHEY, CDR2 SVGAGI, per germline.